These 18 T cell receptor beta chains were sequenced from one sample in a study of T cell responses to AZD1222 COVID-19 vaccine. TCRdb's copy holds only in-frame clones and misses some; the assay was immunoSEQ multiplex PCR. The sample includes some 120,000 clones, roughly nine tenths seen only once; the top ten take 2.5% to 3.5%. Source: peripheral blood, taken 28 days after the second AZD1222 dose. The source is an adult who received the AZD1222 COVID-19 vaccine.

The chain combines TRBV7-2 with TRBJ1-5; D may be TRBD1 (6 bases). The CDR3 length is 14 residues. Trimming removed 1 base from V and 6 bases from J, with 10 bases in between. Germline values: CDR1 SGHTA, CDR2 FQGNSA. DNA of the CDR3: TGTGCCAGCAGCTTAGGAACAGGGTCTCAGCCCCAGCATTTT. Translating gives CASSLGTGSQPQHF. The full variable domain, rest sourced from reference TRBV7-2 and TRBJ1-5, is GAGVSQSPSNKVTEKGKDVELRCDPISGHTALYWYRQSLGQGLEFLIYFQGNSAPDKSGLPSDRFSAERTGGSVSTLTIQRTQQEDSAVYLCASSLGTGSQPQHFGDGTRLSIL.

The chain carries TRBV19 and TRBJ1-6; 9 bases line up with TRBD1. V was clipped by 6 bases and J by 5 bases; unmatched bases: 5. From germline, CDR1 is LNHDA and CDR2 SQIVND (reference sequence). The CDR3 has 15 amino acids. CDR3 nucleotides: TGTGCCAGTAGCGACAGGGGGAAGGATAATTCACCCCTCCACTTT. Amino acids: CASSDRGKDNSPLHF. Full variable domain (outside the CDR3, taken from reference TRBV19 and TRBJ1-6): DGGITQSPKYLFRKEGQNVTLSCEQNLNHDAMYWYRQDPGQGLRLIYYSQIVNDFQKGDIAEGYSVSREKKESFPLTVTSAQKNPTAFYLCASSDRGKDNSPLHFGNGTRLTVT.

In regard to this clone: At one end the junction does not follow the germline gene, possibly because of a read error. V and J are TRBV12-3 or TRBV12-4 and TRBJ1-2; perhaps TRBD1 as D (6 bases). This CDR3 has 11 amino acids. CDR3 in amino acids: CASNMGGTLSF. The CDR3 nucleotides read TGTGCCAGCAACATGGGGGGGACACTCTCCTTC.

This sequence joins TRBV6-5 and TRBJ1-1, with D perhaps TRBD1 (6 bases). The V gene's germline CDR1 is MNHEY and CDR2 SVGAGI. This CDR3 is built from 15 residues. V was clipped by 7 bases and J by 0 bases, with 15 bases between them. This CDR3 reads CASIGGGWMNTEAFF. The CDR3, as DNA: TGTGCCAGCATAGGGGGGGGCTGGATGAACACTGAAGCTTTCTTT.

This clone showed up just once. The CDR3, as DNA: TGTGCCAGCAGTTCGGGACAGGGGGCGGCGAGGTATGGCTACACCTTC. The encoded protein is CASSSGQGAARYGYTF. The rearrangement uses TRBV6-5 and TRBJ1-2; TRBD1 matches at 12 bases. This CDR3 comprises 16 residues. Germline V gives CDR1 MNHEY, CDR2 SVGAGI. J was trimmed by 5 bases and V by 4 bases; bases with no gene match: 8.

CDR3 sequence: CASDPGQGPRKLFF. The CDR3 nucleotides read TGTGCCAGTGACCCGGGACAGGGGCCTCGAAAACTGTTTTTT. The chain carries TRBV19 and TRBJ1-4; 10 bases are a match to TRBD1. The CDR3 is 14 amino acids. Trimming removed 8 bases from V and 10 bases from J; junction bases left unmatched: 10. Germline V lookup: CDR1 LNHDA, CDR2 SQIVND (reference sequence).

The J gene is TRBJ2-7, the V gene TRBV18; TRBD1 matches at 9 bases. The CDR3 runs to 15 residues. Germline CDR1 and CDR2: KGHSH and LQKENI. Trimming took 2 bases from V and 3 from J; bases not matched to a gene: 5. The chain's CDR3 is CASSPIPGQGYEQYF. CDR3 nucleotide sequence: TGTGCCAGCTCACCAATACCGGGACAGGGCTACGAGCAGTACTTC.

This chain uses TRBV7-2 with TRBJ1-5; tentatively, D is TRBD1 (6 bases). Trimming pared 8 bases from V and 7 bases from J, leaving 18 bases between. Looked up from germline, CDR1 is SGHTA and CDR2 is FQGNSA. The CDR3 contains 14 residues. Written as DNA, the CDR3 is TGTGCCAGCTCGGCGGGGGGGCGAAGGCAGCCCCAGCATTTT. It specifies CASSAGGRRQPQHF.

The chain combines TRBV14 with TRBJ2-3, with D unclear. V lost 3 bases and J 4 bases, leaving 8 bases between the germline ends. The CDR3 is 13 residues long. Germline lookup yields CDR1 SGHDN and CDR2 FVKESK. CDR3 coding DNA: TGTGCCAGCAGCCATTTAGGGCCAGATACGCAGTATTTT. This encodes CASSHLGPDTQYF.

The V and J genes are TRBV3-1 (or the pseudogene TRBV3-2) and TRBJ2-1; possibly TRBD2 for D (5 bases). Trimming shortened V by 4 bases and J by 7 bases, and 14 bases separated the two germline ends. The CDR3 has 14 residues. The germline V gene encodes CDR1 LGHDT and CDR2 YNNKEL (reference sequence). As DNA, the CDR3 is TGTGCCAGCAGCCGACGGATCGGGGAAAATGAGCAGTTCTTC. It specifies CASSRRIGENEQFF.

The CDR3 DNA reads as TGTGCCAGCACCGAGACTAGCGGGGACACCGGGGAGCTGTTTTTT. This codes for CASTETSGDTGELFF. The V gene is TRBV6-4, the J gene TRBJ2-2; TRBD2 agrees at 11 bases. Per germline, CDR1 MRHNA and CDR2 SNTAGT. The CDR3 runs to 15 residues. Trimming took 7 bases from V and 3 from J; bases not matched to a gene: 4.

The chain links TRBV6-1 to TRBJ1-6; TRBD1 aligns across 8 bases. The germline CDR1 and CDR2 sequences are MNHNS and SASEGT. CDR3 length equals 15 residues. Unmatched junction bases numbered 3, after V lost 1 base and J lost 7 bases. The CDR3 region is CASSEGTGLNSPLHF. The CDR3 DNA sequence: TGTGCCAGCAGTGAAGGGACAGGGCTGAATTCACCCCTCCACTTT.

The chain carries TRBV11-2 and TRBJ2-3; D is ambiguous. The V gene's germline CDR1 is SGHAT and CDR2 FQNNGV. The CDR3 has 11 amino acids. The V end was cut by 2 bases, the J end by 7 bases, with 4 bases between. CDR3 region: CASSLSNTQYF. The CDR3 DNA is TGTGCCAGCAGCTTAAGCAATACGCAGTATTTT.

The gene calls are TRBV3-1 (or the pseudogene TRBV3-2) and TRBJ1-1; 9 nucleotides line up with TRBD1. Germline V gene data show CDR1 as LGHDT and CDR2 as YNNKEL (reference sequence). After removal of 6 bases from V and 4 bases from J, the junction contained 3 bases not matched to a gene. The CDR3 length is 13 residues. The CDR3 sequence: CASSLDRGTEAFF. CDR3 coding DNA: TGTGCCAGCAGTCTGGACAGGGGCACTGAAGCTTTCTTT.

The J gene is TRBJ1-3, the V gene TRBV4-3; D unclear. Trimming left V 0 bases short and J 0 bases short, with 6 bases between. CDR1 is LGHNA, CDR2 YSLEER, per germline. The CDR3 totals 15 residues. CDR3 nucleotide sequence: TGCGCCAGCAGCCAAGACGGATCCTCTGGAAACACCATATATTTT. Its protein is CASSQDGSSGNTIYF.

The gene calls are TRBV30 and TRBJ1-6; D is possibly TRBD1 (6 bases). This CDR3 has 15 amino acids. Germline V lookup: CDR1 GTSNPN, CDR2 SVGIG (reference sequence). Trimming took 8 bases from V and 7 from J, leaving 21 bases between them. CDR3 nucleotide sequence: TGTGCCGGACGAAGGAGACAGGCACCAAATTCACCCCTCCACTTT. It is translated as CAGRRRQAPNSPLHF.

This chain uses TRBV5-5 with TRBJ2-3, with TRBD1 as a possible D gene (6 bases). The germline V and J ends were trimmed by 4 bases and 1 base, with 16 bases remaining between them. There are 16 residues in the CDR3. Germline assignment: CDR1 SGHKS and CDR2 YYEKEE (reference sequence). The CDR3 region has the DNA TGTGCCAGCAGCCAGGGACACCGAAGTGGCACAGATACGCAGTATTTT. It is translated as CASSQGHRSGTDTQYF.

This clone has just a few counts. The V call is TRBV9, the J call TRBJ2-7, with D hard to call. This CDR3 spans 14 amino acids. Germline CDR1 and CDR2: SGDLS and YYNGEE. V dropped 0 bases and J dropped 2 bases, with 9 bases sitting between them. In DNA, the CDR3 is TGTGCCAGCAGCGTAGATGACGGAGCCTACGAGCAGTACTTC. Its translation: CASSVDDGAYEQYF.